This TCR beta chain originates from a study of T cell responses to AZD1222 COVID-19 vaccine. Germline CDR1 is MNHEY and CDR2 is SMNVEV (reference sequence). V lost 3 bases, J lost 2 bases, and 4 bases stayed unmatched. This CDR3 contains 16 residues. Generated by immunoSEQ multiplex PCR, the TCRdb table keeps only in-frame clones and is missing some. The table lists roughly 150,000 clones, under 95% of them singletons. The starting material was peripheral blood, obtained on day 0 of AZD1222 vaccination. This TCR came from an adult in good health. J is TRBJ1-5 and V is TRBV27, with 10 positions matching TRBD1. The CDR3 is CASSFSGTGGNQPQHF. The CDR3 bases are TGTGCCAGCAGTTTCTCCGGGACAGGGGGCAATCAGCCCCAGCATTTT.